Listed below are T cell receptor beta chains from one sample, sequenced in a study of T cells after yellow fever vaccination. TCRdb recomputed calls from the 5' RACE reads with MiXCR, one row per CDR3 protein. The sample holds a few hundred thousand distinct CDR3 sequences; roughly 7.5% are singletons and the top ten take around 17%. Sequencing used PBMCs, obtained roughly 46 days after the first yellow fever vaccination. Receptors were obtained from a man in his late teens or twenties who received the YFV17D yellow fever vaccine. The conserved cysteine and the conserved F or W are not part of the CDR3 here. The order of the fields is V gene, D gene, CDR3 protein. A D gene is named only where the DNA matches it firmly.

V gene: TRBV7-9
D gene: .
CDR3 protein: ASRATGTSGTQY

V gene: TRBV27
D gene: .
CDR3 protein: ASSKPPGYEQY

V gene: TRBV4-2
D gene: .
CDR3 protein: ASSQDLRLAGYEQF

V gene: TRBV4-3
D gene: .
CDR3 protein: ASSQGSLANTGELF

V gene: TRBV20-1
D gene: TRBD1
CDR3 protein: SARDRGTGPQETQY

V gene: TRBV4-3
D gene: .
CDR3 protein: ASSQDREGAYEQY

V gene: TRBV20-1
D gene: .
CDR3 protein: SASSTDGDEQF

V gene: TRBV7-2
D gene: .
CDR3 protein: ASSLVLKYNEQF

V gene: TRBV5-1
D gene: .
CDR3 protein: ASSQLSLQETQY

V gene: TRBV4-3
D gene: .
CDR3 protein: ASNPTAANYGYT

V gene: TRBV7-2
D gene: .
CDR3 protein: ASSLGIGALSQPQH

V gene: TRBV4-2
D gene: .
CDR3 protein: ASSQDRPGELF

V gene: TRBV6-1
D gene: TRBD2
CDR3 protein: ASSQIAGKKTQY

V gene: TRBV4-2
D gene: .
CDR3 protein: ASSPTPQGGYGYT

V gene: TRBV5-1
D gene: .
CDR3 protein: ASSFLGGTYNEQF